The next 24 T cell receptor beta chains were all read from a single sample in a study of blood T cell repertoires in COVID-19. Some clones are missing from TCRdb's copy, which holds only in-frame ones; the method was immunoSEQ multiplex PCR. The sample comprises some 120,000 clones, around 88% of which are singletons, and 0.88% rests with the top ten. The specimen was peripheral blood. Receptors originate from a woman aged 45-60 years with active or convalescent COVID-19.

V gene TRBV6-4 combines with J gene TRBJ2-3; a weak D match, TRBD2 (6 bases). Germline values: CDR1 MRHNA, CDR2 SNTAGT. V lost 0 bases to trimming and J lost 3 bases, with 10 bases between them. The CDR3 has 15 residues. The CDR3 loop reads CASSDSRGGTDTQYF. The CDR3 DNA follows: TGTGCCAGCAGTGACTCCCGTGGGGGGACAGATACGCAGTATTTT.

In its sample, this clone was seen a few times. The chain joins TRBV30 to TRBJ1-3, with unresolved D. V was cut by 4 bases and J by 0 bases, with 7 bases left in between. The CDR3 has 13 amino acids. Per germline, CDR1 GTSNPN and CDR2 SVGIG (reference sequence). The CDR3 reads CAWIPSSGNTIYF. As DNA, the CDR3 is TGTGCCTGGATTCCGAGCTCTGGAAACACCATATATTTT.

This clone was counted once. The chain recombines TRBV15 with TRBJ1-1; TRBD1 might be the D (6 bases). CDR3 length: 16 residues. Deletions cut 0 bases from V and 1 base from J, with 12 bases between. Looked up from germline, CDR1 is LNHNV and CDR2 is YYDKDF (reference sequence). This CDR3 is CATSRDRTATNTEAFF. The DNA of the CDR3 is TGTGCCACCAGCAGAGACCGGACAGCGACGAACACTGAAGCTTTCTTT.

This clone was observed once. The chain uses TRBV7-2 and TRBJ2-6; the match to TRBD1 covers 8 bases. This CDR3 is 17 amino acids long. Germline assignment: CDR1 SGHTA and CDR2 FQGNSA. V trimming: 2 bases; J trimming: 4 bases; junction bases outside the gene matches: 7. In nucleotides, the CDR3 is TGTGCCAGCAGCTTAAGGCAGGGGGCGCGCGGGGCCAACGTCCTGACTTTC. This encodes CASSLRQGARGANVLTF. The variable domain in full, with the rest retrieved from reference TRBV7-2 and TRBJ2-6, is GAGVSQSPSNKVTEKGKDVELRCDPISGHTALYWYRQSLGQGLEFLIYFQGNSAPDKSGLPSDRFSAERTGGSVSTLTIQRTQQEDSAVYLCASSLRQGARGANVLTFGAGSRLTVL.

The chain combines TRBV7-2 with TRBJ2-1, with TRBD2 identical over 8 bases. Germline lookup yields CDR1 SGHTA and CDR2 FQGNSA. V dropped 1 base and J dropped 7; count of bases not matched to a gene: 6. The CDR3 covers 15 residues. The CDR3 DNA sequence: TGTGCCAGCAGCTTAGGAGCGGGAGATCCGAATGAGCAGTTCTTC. Translated, it gives CASSLGAGDPNEQFF. The whole variable domain, remainder taken from reference TRBV7-2 and TRBJ2-1, is GAGVSQSPSNKVTEKGKDVELRCDPISGHTALYWYRQSLGQGLEFLIYFQGNSAPDKSGLPSDRFSAERTGGSVSTLTIQRTQQEDSAVYLCASSLGAGDPNEQFFGPGTRLTVL.

The genes are TRBV11-3 and TRBJ2-3, with TRBD1 as a possible D gene (5 bases). The CDR3 is 15 amino acids. CDR1 is SGHNT and CDR2 is YENEEA in the germline V gene. V shed 2 bases and J shed 6 bases, with 15 bases lying between them. The CDR3 sequence is CASSLTSWKGDTQYF. The DNA for the CDR3 is TGTGCCAGCAGCTTAACCTCCTGGAAGGGGGATACGCAGTATTTT.

J is TRBJ2-7 and V is TRBV6-4; D might be TRBD1 (5 bases). The germline V gene encodes CDR1 MRHNA and CDR2 SNTAGT. The CDR3 has 11 amino acids. V was clipped by 10 bases and J by 5 bases, with 12 bases between them. The CDR3: CATPRANEQYF. The CDR3 DNA follows: TGTGCCACCCCCAGGGCCAACGAGCAGTACTTC.

The chain is built from TRBV9 and TRBJ2-2; 8 nucleotides align to TRBD2. Germline assignment: CDR1 SGDLS and CDR2 YYNGEE. Trimming at V came to 4 bases and at J to 9 bases, leaving 20 bases not matched to a gene. CDR3 length equals 18 residues. The CDR3 protein is CASSSRGDSGVAYRELFF. Here the CDR3 DNA reads TGTGCCAGCAGCTCGCGGGGGGATAGCGGGGTCGCGTACCGGGAGCTGTTTTTT. The entire variable domain, with the rest obtained from reference TRBV9 and TRBJ2-2, is as follows: DSGVTQTPKHLITATGQRVTLRCSPRSGDLSVYWYQQSLDQGLQFLIQYYNGEERAKGNILERFSAQQFPDLHSELNLSSLELGDSALYFCASSSRGDSGVAYRELFFGEGSRLTVL.

The chain has TRBV5-1 and TRBJ2-1; TRBD2 agrees at 10 bases. Germline V CDR1 and CDR2: SGHRS, YFSETQ. The CDR3 contains 16 residues. Losses at the gene ends were 3 bases for V and 10 bases for J; bases not matched to a gene: 13. DNA for the CDR3: TGCGCCAGCAGCTCTGGGACTCGGACTAGCGGAGTCGAGCAGTTCTTC. This translates into CASSSGTRTSGVEQFF.

The chain recombines TRBV21-1 with TRBJ2-7; the tabulated D call, TRBD2, remains unverified against the DNA. TRBV21-1 is a pseudogene segment. This CDR3 spans 15 amino acids. As DNA, the CDR3 is TGTGCCAACGTTCTGACGCCGACTAGCGCCTACGAGCAGTACTTC. This encodes CANVLTPTSAYEQYF.

The chain uses TRBV14 and TRBJ2-3; 13 bases line up with TRBD2. CDR3 size: 17 residues. The V segment lost 2 bases and the J segment 2 bases; nucleotides outside the gene matches: 4. The V gene's germline CDR1 is SGHDN and CDR2 FVKESK. The CDR3 coding sequence is TGTGCCAGCAGCCAACTTGGACTAGCGGGAGTCACAGATACGCAGTATTTT. As protein: CASSQLGLAGVTDTQYF.

The chain joins TRBV7-2 to TRBJ1-3; D gene uncertain. CDR3 length: 16 amino acids. Deletions cut 1 base from V and 0 bases from J, with 10 bases between. Germline CDR1 reads SGHTA; CDR2 reads FQGNSA. DNA for the CDR3: TGTGCCAGCAGCTTAGGGTCAGTCCTCTCTGGAAACACCATATATTTT. It encodes CASSLGSVLSGNTIYF.

The rearrangement links TRBV24-1 to TRBJ2-2; D possibly corresponds to TRBD1 (6 bases). Deletions cut 7 bases from V and 4 bases from J, with 12 bases between. This CDR3 spans 14 amino acids. The germline V gene encodes CDR1 KGHDR and CDR2 SFDVKD. The CDR3 bases are TGTGCCACCAGCCGGGACATTTCCACCGGGGAGCTGTTTTTT. The encoded protein is CATSRDISTGELFF.

This chain joins TRBV6-5 and TRBJ2-4, with TRBD1 matching over 9 bases. The CDR3 totals 14 residues. V lost 6 bases, J lost 8 bases, and 8 bases stayed unmatched. Germline V gene sequence: CDR1 MNHEY, CDR2 SVGAGI. The DNA for the CDR3 is TGTGCCAGCAGGAATGACAGGGGGGTACACATTCAGTACTTC. Translated, it gives CASRNDRGVHIQYF.

CDR3 amino acids: CASSPLGNTIYF. Written as DNA, the CDR3 is TGTGCCAGCAGCCCCCTTGGAAACACCATATATTTT. This chain connects TRBV12-3 or TRBV12-4 to TRBJ1-3; D gene ambiguous. The CDR3 is 12 amino acids. The germline V and J ends were trimmed by 6 bases and 3 bases, with 6 bases remaining between them.

The rearrangement joins TRBV5-1 to TRBJ2-1; 9 bases fit TRBD1. Germline V gene sequence: CDR1 SGHRS, CDR2 YFSETQ. CDR3 size: 14 residues. Trimming took 2 bases from V and 8 from J; bases not matched to a gene: 5. CDR3 coding DNA: TGCGCCAGCAGCTTCCGGACAGGGGTAGATGAGCAGTTCTTC. Amino acids: CASSFRTGVDEQFF.

The chain carries TRBV9 and TRBJ2-5, with 10 positions matching TRBD2. Germline V lookup: CDR1 SGDLS, CDR2 YYNGEE. Trimming removed 4 bases from V and 6 bases from J; junction bases left unmatched: 12. The CDR3 contains 16 residues. The CDR3 loop reads CASSLSGLAVQKTQYF. The CDR3 DNA follows: TGTGCCAGCAGCTTATCCGGACTAGCGGTACAAAAGACCCAGTACTTC.

The V call is TRBV10-3, the J call TRBJ2-2; 9 bases are a match to TRBD2. Trimming at V came to 0 bases and at J to 2 bases, leaving 1 base not matched to a gene. The germline V gene encodes CDR1 ENHRY and CDR2 SYGVKD. This CDR3 has 16 amino acids. The CDR3 region has the DNA TGTGCCATCAGTGAGTCTAGCGGGAGTAACACCGGGGAGCTGTTTTTT. It translates to CAISESSGSNTGELFF.

V is TRBV5-1 and J is TRBJ2-7, with 8 nucleotides matching TRBD2. There are 14 residues in the CDR3. The trim removed 0 bases at V and 6 bases at J, leaving 5 bases unmatched. CDR1 is SGHRS, CDR2 YFSETQ, per germline. The CDR3 DNA reads TGCGCCAGCAGCTTGGAGGCGGGAGGCCCCGAGCAGTACTTC. Translated: CASSLEAGGPEQYF.

V gene TRBV30 combines with J gene TRBJ1-4; 10 bases align to TRBD1. The CDR3 loop spans 14 amino acids. CDR1 and CDR2 from the germline V gene are GTSNPN and SVGIG (reference sequence). V lost 3 bases, J lost 8 bases, and 6 bases stayed unmatched. In DNA, the CDR3 is TGTGCCTGGAGGGGGACAGGGGCGGGAGAAAAACTGTTTTTT. This sequence encodes CAWRGTGAGEKLFF.

V and J are TRBV15 and TRBJ2-2; TRBD2 might be the D (5 bases). Germline loops: CDR1 LNHNV, CDR2 YYDKDF (reference sequence). This CDR3 region has 17 residues. With 5 bases removed from V and 5 bases from J, the gap between germline ends came to 21 bases. The CDR3 region is CATSEGAARLGTGELFF. The CDR3 DNA follows: TGTGCCACCAGCGAGGGCGCAGCCCGGCTTGGGACCGGGGAGCTGTTTTTT.

The chain uses TRBV9 and TRBJ2-5, with a tentative D call TRBD1 (5 bases). This CDR3 comprises 16 residues. Trimming cost V 4 bases and J 2 bases, with 18 bases left between them. The V gene's germline CDR1 is SGDLS and CDR2 YYNGEE. For the CDR3, the DNA is TGTGCCAGCAGCTCCGGCGGACATCCTTCGCAAGAGACCCAGTACTTC. It translates to CASSSGGHPSQETQYF.

The rearrangement links TRBV28 to TRBJ1-6; D is perhaps TRBD1 (6 bases). The length of the CDR3 is 16 residues. The V gene's germline CDR1 is MDHEN and CDR2 SYDVKM. V was pared by 2 bases and J by 9 bases, with 17 bases between. As DNA, the CDR3 is TGTGCCAGCAGTTTAGGGTGGGGGGGGCGCGTTTCACCCCTCCACTTT. This gives the protein CASSLGWGGRVSPLHF. The whole variable domain, remainder taken from reference TRBV28 and TRBJ1-6, is DVKVTQSSRYLVKRTGEKVFLECVQDMDHENMFWYRQDPGLGLRLIYFSYDVKMKEKGDIPEGYSVSREKKERFSLILESASTNQTSMYLCASSLGWGGRVSPLHFGNGTRLTVT.

The chain uses TRBV30 and TRBJ1-3, with D tentatively TRBD1 (5 bases). CDR3 length: 13 residues. Germline CDR1 is GTSNPN and CDR2 is SVGIG (reference sequence). Trimming pared 3 bases from V and 2 bases from J, leaving 8 bases between. The CDR3 loop reads CAWSRGAGNTIYF. In DNA, the CDR3 is TGTGCCTGGAGCCGGGGGGCTGGAAACACCATATATTTT.